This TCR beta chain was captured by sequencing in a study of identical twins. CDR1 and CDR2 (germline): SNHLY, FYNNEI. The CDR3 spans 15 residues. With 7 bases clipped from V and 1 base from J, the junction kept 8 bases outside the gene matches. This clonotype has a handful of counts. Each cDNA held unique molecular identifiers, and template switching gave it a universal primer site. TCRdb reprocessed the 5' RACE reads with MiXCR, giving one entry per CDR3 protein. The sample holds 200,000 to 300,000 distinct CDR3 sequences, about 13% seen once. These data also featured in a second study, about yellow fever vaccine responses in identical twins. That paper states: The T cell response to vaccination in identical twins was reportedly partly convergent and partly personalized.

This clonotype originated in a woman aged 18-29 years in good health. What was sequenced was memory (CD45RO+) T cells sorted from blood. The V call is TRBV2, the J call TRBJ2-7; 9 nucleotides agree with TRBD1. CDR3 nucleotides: TGTGCCAGCAATCGGGAGACAGGGGGATCCTACGAGCAGTACTTC. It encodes CASNRETGGSYEQYF.